Shown below are 12 T cell receptor beta chains from a single sample sequenced in a study of T cells in Graves' hyperthyroidism and ophthalmopathy. RNA transcripts gave rise to amplified TCR beta CDR3 regions. Carried out on the TCR CDR3, a first-round RT-PCR used the HTBI primer set. MiXCR, run by TCRdb on the multiplex PCR reads, gives a single entry per CDR3 protein. The sample lists 300,000 to 400,000 distinct CDR3 sequences; about 14% were seen once. The specimen was blood. These receptors all stem from a woman in her twenties or thirties with Graves' hyperthyroidism.

This clonotype was seen more than once but under ten times. The rearrangement uses TRBV20-1 and TRBJ2-3, with 8 bases identical to TRBD2. Looked up from germline, CDR1 is DFQATT and CDR2 is SNEGSKA (reference sequence). V dropped 5 bases and J dropped 3; count of bases not matched to a gene: 10. The CDR3 runs 15 residues. The CDR3 nucleotides are TGCAGTGCTCCACATCCGACTAGCGAGACAGATACGCAGTATTTT. Its translation is CSAPHPTSETDTQYF.

The table lists this clonotype with many counts. V and J are TRBV27 and TRBJ1-1, with no clear D. The V and J ends lost 3 bases and 5 bases respectively, with 7 bases between them. Germline loops: CDR1 MNHEY, CDR2 SMNVEV (reference sequence). The CDR3 runs to 12 residues. This chain's CDR3 is CASSFTWTEAFF. For the CDR3, the DNA is TGTGCCAGCAGTTTCACTTGGACTGAAGCTTTCTTT.

This clonotype showed up just a few times. The chain employs TRBV3-1 and TRBJ2-4; 8 bases line up with TRBD2. Per the germline V gene, CDR1 is LGHDT and CDR2 is YNNKEL (reference sequence). Unmatched junction bases numbered 8, after V lost 1 base and J lost 6 bases. The CDR3 has 16 amino acids. CDR3 nucleotides: TGTGCCAGCAGCCAAGGGGCGGGAGGAGGGAGAAACATTCAGTACTTC. This sequence encodes CASSQGAGGGRNIQYF.

V gene TRBV20-1 combines with J gene TRBJ2-3, with 8 bases that match TRBD2. From germline, CDR1 is DFQATT and CDR2 SNEGSKA (reference sequence). The ends lost 4 bases at V and 6 bases at J; junction bases unmatched: 21. This CDR3 comprises 18 residues. The CDR3 is CSATGTWTNAGGSDTQYF. The CDR3 DNA sequence: TGCAGTGCTACGGGGACCTGGACTAACGCGGGAGGCTCCGATACGCAGTATTTT.

This clonotype has more than one count but fewer than ten. This chain links TRBV19 with TRBJ1-1, with D uncertain. CDR3 size: 14 residues. With 5 bases removed from V and 7 bases from J, the gap between germline ends came to 17 bases. Germline V CDR1 and CDR2: LNHDA, SQIVND (reference sequence). CDR3 sequence (DNA): TGTGCCAGTAGTCCCAAATCGGCTGTGTTTGAAGCTTTCTTT. It yields the protein CASSPKSAVFEAFF.

A few counts support this clonotype. The chain couples TRBV27 to TRBJ1-5; no firm D call. V was pared by 6 bases and J by 4 bases, with 10 bases between. The CDR3 has 13 amino acids. Looked up from germline, CDR1 is MNHEY and CDR2 is SMNVEV (reference sequence). The CDR3 region is CASRHLPNQPQHF. The CDR3 bases are TGTGCCAGCAGGCACTTACCTAATCAGCCCCAGCATTTT.

The sample holds many counts of this clonotype. The rearrangement joins TRBV6-2 or TRBV6-3 to TRBJ1-1; D gene ambiguous. The CDR3 is made up of 15 amino acids. Trimming took off 2 bases at V and 5 bases at J, with 15 bases between the two ends. The germline gives CDR1 MNHEY, CDR2 SVGEGT. The CDR3, as DNA: TGTGCCAGCAGTTACGTGGATAGAGGCTGGACTGAAGCTTTCTTT. Translated: CASSYVDRGWTEAFF.

Ten or more counts support this clonotype. The V call is TRBV9, the J call TRBJ1-1, with D possibly TRBD1 on 5 matching bases. Germline V gene sequence: CDR1 SGDLS, CDR2 YYNGEE. V was shortened by 1 base and J by 3 bases, with 7 bases between the two germline ends. CDR3 length: 13 amino acids. CDR3 in amino acids: CASSVRDYTEAFF. The CDR3 DNA reads TGTGCCAGCAGCGTAAGGGACTACACTGAAGCTTTCTTT.

This clonotype was observed at least ten times. The gene calls are TRBV28 and TRBJ2-5; D possibly corresponds to TRBD2 (6 bases). The CDR3 covers 14 residues. The germline gives CDR1 MDHEN, CDR2 SYDVKM. V lost 2 bases and J lost 4, with 11 bases in between. The CDR3: CASSLGLGGETQYF. The CDR3, as DNA: TGTGCCAGCAGTTTAGGTCTGGGAGGAGAGACCCAGTACTTC.

This clonotype was seen repeatedly, ten times or more. The chain's CDR3 is CASTKDGEPQETQYF. In DNA, the CDR3 is TGTGCCAGCACCAAGGACGGGGAACCCCAAGAGACCCAGTACTTC. The chain has TRBV28 and TRBJ2-5; D may be TRBD2 (5 bases). This CDR3 is built from 15 residues. The ends were cut back, 7 bases at V and 1 base at J, with 16 bases in the middle. Germline V gene sequence: CDR1 MDHEN, CDR2 SYDVKM.

The genes are TRBV7-8 and TRBJ2-2; 9 nucleotides line up with TRBD2. V lost 1 base, J lost 3 bases, and 12 bases stayed unmatched. The CDR3 consists of 19 residues. CDR1 is SGHVS and CDR2 is FQNEAQ in the germline V gene. The chain's CDR3 is CASSLGKTSGRGYTGELFF. For the CDR3, the DNA is TGTGCCAGCAGCTTAGGCAAGACTAGCGGTAGGGGGTACACCGGGGAGCTGTTTTTT. The complete variable domain, with remaining parts taken from reference TRBV7-8 and TRBJ2-2, reads GAGVSQSPRYKVAKRGQDVALRCDPISGHVSLFWYQQALGQGPEFLTYFQNEAQLDKSGLPSDRFFAERPEGSVSTLKIQRTQQEDSAVYLCASSLGKTSGRGYTGELFFGEGSRLTVL.

This clonotype was observed a handful of times. The chain has TRBV7-2 and TRBJ2-2; 7 positions match TRBD2. V lost 5 bases to trimming and J lost 0 bases; unmatched junction nucleotides: 6. CDR3 length: 16 amino acids. In germline, CDR1 is SGHTA, CDR2 FQGNSA. The DNA of the CDR3 is TGTGCCAGCAGCCCCGGGGGGACTCCGAACACCGGGGAGCTGTTTTTT. As protein: CASSPGGTPNTGELFF.